These 3 T cell receptor beta chains were all obtained from the same sample, sequenced in a study of molecular identifiers for immune sequencing clone quantification. A single record per CDR3 protein comes from TCRdb applying MiXCR to the PCR reads. The sample has 400,000 to 600,000 distinct CDR3 sequences; around 25% are singletons. Sequencing was carried out using naive CD8+ T cells from blood, with Jurkat cell RNA spiked in. Noted subset: FACS-sorted CD8+CD4-CCR7+CD45RA+ naive T cells. The receptor source for this set is a human donor in good health. Some libraries in this study had Jurkat cell RNA spiked in.

Comments on this clonotype: A much larger clonotype is one base distant, so this may be a read error. The CDR3 protein is CASSLSAAMSTEAFF. CDR3 DNA: TGTGCCAGCAGCTTGTCTGCAGCTATGAGCACTGAAGCTTTCTTT. The chain has TRBV5-6 and TRBJ1-1; no clear D gene. Trimming shortened V by 1 base and J by 4 bases, and 14 bases separated the two germline ends. Per germline, CDR1 SGHDT and CDR2 YYEEEE. The CDR3 has 15 amino acids.

This clonotype was seen only a few times. The genes are TRBV7-6 and TRBJ2-7, with no clear D. The CDR3 is made up of 13 amino acids. V lost 4 bases and J 3 bases, leaving 10 bases between the germline ends. The germline V gene encodes CDR1 SGHVS and CDR2 FNYEAQ. CDR3 region: CASSSFVGYEQYF. Written as DNA, the CDR3 is TGTGCCAGCAGCTCATTTGTGGGCTACGAGCAGTACTTC.

This clonotype was counted between two and nine times. The chain is built from TRBV6-5 and TRBJ2-5; 13 bases are shared with TRBD2. The CDR3 spans 16 residues. Germline V gene sequence: CDR1 MNHEY, CDR2 SVGAGI. The junction had 5 bases not matched to a gene; V was cut back by 6 bases and J by 1 base. DNA for the CDR3: TGTGCCAGCAGCCGAGGGACTAGCGGGATCCAAGAGACCCAGTACTTC. Protein product: CASSRGTSGIQETQYF.